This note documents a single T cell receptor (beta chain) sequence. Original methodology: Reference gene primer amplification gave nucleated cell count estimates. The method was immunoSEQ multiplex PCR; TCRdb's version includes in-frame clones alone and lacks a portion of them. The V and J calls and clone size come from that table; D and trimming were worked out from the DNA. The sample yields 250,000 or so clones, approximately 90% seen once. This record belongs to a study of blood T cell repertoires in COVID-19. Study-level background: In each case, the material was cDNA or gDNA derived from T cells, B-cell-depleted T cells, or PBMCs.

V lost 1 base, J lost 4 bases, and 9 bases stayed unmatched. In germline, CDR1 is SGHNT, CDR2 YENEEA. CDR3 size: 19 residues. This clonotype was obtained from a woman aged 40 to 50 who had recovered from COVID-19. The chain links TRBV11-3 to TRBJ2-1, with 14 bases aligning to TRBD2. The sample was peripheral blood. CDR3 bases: TGTGCCAGCAGCTTAGGGTGGGGACTAGCGGGAGTTGGGTACAATGAGCAGTTCTTC. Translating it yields CASSLGWGLAGVGYNEQFF.